The 11 T cell receptor beta chains presented below share a single source sample, sequenced in a study of blood T cell repertoires in COVID-19. Clones were read by immunoSEQ multiplex PCR, and TCRdb kept only the in-frame ones, dropping some. The sample includes 110,000 to 150,000 clones, 70% to 90% of them seen just once. Sequenced: PBMCs or T cells enriched from blood (not recorded which). These receptors all stem from a man aged 45 to 65 who had recovered from COVID-19.

The V and J genes are TRBV7-3 and TRBJ2-3, with a possible D match to TRBD1 (6 bases). Germline V lookup: CDR1 SGHTA, CDR2 FQGTGA. V was pared by 3 bases and J by 1 base, with 11 bases between. This CDR3 region has 15 residues. For the CDR3, the DNA is TGTGCCAGCAGCTTTTTGGGACAACGCACAGATACGCAGTATTTT. Translating gives CASSFLGQRTDTQYF.

This clone was counted between two and nine times. This chain joins TRBV2 and TRBJ1-1; D gene uncertain. Trimming shortened V by 4 bases and J by 5 bases, and 11 bases separated the two germline ends. The CDR3 covers 13 residues. Germline CDR1 is SNHLY and CDR2 is FYNNEI. The CDR3, as DNA: TGTGCCAGCAGTGCGGACCGGAGGACTGAAGCTTTCTTT. Amino acids: CASSADRRTEAFF.

The chain is built from TRBV20-1 and TRBJ2-5; 12 positions agree with TRBD2. The junction had 7 bases not matched to a gene; V was cut back by 3 bases and J by 5 bases. CDR3 size: 15 residues. Germline V gene data show CDR1 as DFQATT and CDR2 as SNEGSKA (reference sequence). The CDR3 DNA sequence: TGCAGTGCTAGTCGTCTAGCGGGAGGGTCCGAGACCCAGTACTTC. The encoded protein is CSASRLAGGSETQYF.

The chain combines TRBV28 with TRBJ1-2, with D possibly TRBD1 on 6 matching bases. Germline loops: CDR1 MDHEN, CDR2 SYDVKM. This CDR3 is 15 amino acids long. Trimming took 7 bases from V and 7 from J, leaving 22 bases between them. The CDR3: CASTEPSQGRAGYTF. The CDR3, as DNA: TGTGCCAGCACCGAACCTTCACAGGGTCGGGCTGGCTACACCTTC.

This clone showed up just a few times. V usage is TRBV28 and J usage is TRBJ1-5, with TRBD1 as a possible D gene (5 bases). This CDR3 has 11 residues. The V gene's germline CDR1 is MDHEN and CDR2 SYDVKM. V lost 1 base, J lost 15 bases, and 10 bases lay in between. CDR3 coding DNA: TGTGCCAGCAGTTTATCCAGGGAACGGCATTTT. This translates into CASSLSRERHF.

This clone was detected only a few times. The gene calls are TRBV5-1 and TRBJ2-2, with 7 bases lining up with TRBD1. Germline lookup yields CDR1 SGHRS and CDR2 YFSETQ. Trimming took 4 bases from V and 5 from J; bases not matched to a gene: 5. The CDR3 loop spans 14 amino acids. The DNA for the CDR3 is TGCGCCAGCAGCCTGACACAGGGGACCGGGGAGCTGTTTTTT. Protein: CASSLTQGTGELFF.

This chain links TRBV28 with TRBJ1-2; the D gene is possibly TRBD1 (5 bases). Per the germline V gene, CDR1 is MDHEN and CDR2 is SYDVKM. CDR3 length: 13 residues. V lost 7 bases to trimming and J lost 6 bases, with 15 bases between them. The DNA for the CDR3 is TGTGCCAGCACGCTACGGTTAGGGGATGGCTACACCTTC. Amino acids: CASTLRLGDGYTF.

The V and J genes are TRBV5-4 and TRBJ2-7; D is possibly TRBD1 (5 bases). The germline V gene has CDR1 SGHNT and CDR2 YYREEE (reference sequence). CDR3 size: 15 residues. Trimming removed 0 bases at V and 5 bases at J, with 15 bases between. CDR3 bases: TGTGCCAGCAGCTTGGTAGGCCTAAGGGGAAACGAGCAGTACTTC. This sequence encodes CASSLVGLRGNEQYF.

A word on this clone: Other DNA sequences of this sample code for an identical CDR3. The gene calls are TRBV28 and TRBJ1-2, with a weak D call TRBD1 (5 bases). The CDR3 extends over 12 amino acids. Germline assignment: CDR1 MDHEN and CDR2 SYDVKM. Between the trimmed V and J ends, which lost 6 bases and 4 bases, there was a span of 9 bases. The CDR3 sequence: CASRVGGYGYTF. CDR3 coding DNA: TGTGCCAGCAGGGTGGGGGGCTATGGCTACACCTTC.

The genes are TRBV7-9 and TRBJ1-1; 8 nucleotides line up with TRBD1. V was clipped by 4 bases and J by 2 bases; unmatched bases: 3. CDR1 and CDR2 (germline): SEHNR, FQNEAQ (reference sequence). The CDR3 runs to 14 residues. The chain's CDR3 is CASSYGQGNTEAFF. For the CDR3, the DNA is TGTGCCAGCAGCTATGGACAGGGTAACACTGAAGCTTTCTTT.

The chain has TRBV10-3 and TRBJ1-1; 8 bases are a match to TRBD1. With V trimmed by 4 bases and J by 5 bases, 9 bases remained unmatched. This CDR3 region has 15 residues. Germline lookup yields CDR1 ENHRY and CDR2 SYGVKD. DNA of the CDR3: TGTGCCATCAGTGGTAACAGGGGGGTTAGAACTGAAGCTTTCTTT. This encodes CAISGNRGVRTEAFF.